This T cell receptor (beta chain) was observed in a study of cytomegalovirus exposure and HLA in healthy donors. Comment on this clone: The antigen is not known.

Germline V gene lookup returns CDR1 SGHRS and CDR2 YFSETQ. V lost 6 bases to trimming and J lost 2 bases, with 13 bases between them. This CDR3 is built from 14 residues. The PCR ran on 60 Vbeta and 13 Jbeta primers. Measured with immunoSEQ multiplex PCR; TCRdb has only the in-frame clones, and not every one. The sample yields about 150,000 clones, 73% seen once. Study results and caveats: Beyond CMV serostatus, there was no information to go on about immune exposure. Later analysis suggested links between common viral pathogens and several top significant clusters. The authors later linked a missense DCLRE1C variant to TCR beta V- and J-gene trimming. While the bulk of TCR sequences proved rare, some public TCRs turned up in many donors.

The chain employs TRBV5-1 and TRBJ2-3; D is perhaps TRBD1 (5 bases). Sequencing was performed on PBMCs. The clonotype was recovered from a woman under 30 in good health and CMV-seronegative. CDR3 DNA: TGCGCCAGCACCGTGTGGGGCCTCACAGATACGCAGTATTTT. This translates into CASTVWGLTDTQYF.